This TCR beta chain stems from a study (dated by TCRdb to the mid-2010s). Concerning the study at large: Whether tumor-infiltrating Tregs in breast cancer are recruited from blood Tregs or converted in situ from other CD4+ T cell subsets was tested. The paper's findings and limits, for the study overall: The larger-cohort validation was restricted to a single TCR beta V-J rearrangement rather than whole repertoires. In terms of TCR gene usage, tumor memory CD4+ T cells clustered together with blood and lymph node memory CD4+ cells, as well as with lymph node naive CD4+ cells. The greatest overlap of tumor-infiltrating Treg TCR alpha and beta sequences was observed with tumor naive CD4+ T cells, followed by blood naive CD4+ T cells.

The Miltenyi Naive CD4+ T Cell Isolation kit was used to purify naive CD4+ T cells, and Tregs were depleted with CD25 microbeads. Tregs, naive and memory CD4+ T cells from tumor, blood and ipsilateral draining lymph nodes of about five breast cancer patients underwent full-length TCR alpha and beta sequencing. Tumor tissue and lymph nodes from ipsilateral axillary dissection were perfused with PBS, minced and digested with collagenase I and hyaluronidase. Sorted cell populations were confirmed by FACS to exceed 90% purity. Full-length TCR variable regions were amplified by 5' RACE PCR using constant-region reverse primers, and then by semi-nested PCR using Nested Universal Primer A. The ReliaPrep RNA Cell Miniprep System was used to extract total RNA, which was then reverse transcribed into 5'RACE-ready cDNA with the SMARTer RACE 5'/3' Kit. Multiplex adaptors were used to barcode full-length TCR alpha and beta libraries, and the barcoded libraries were sequenced on an Illumina MiSeq. The authors' analysis ran thus. Sequencing data were pooled across the five patients for each of nine subset-tissue groups and compared by unsupervised clustering of TCR gene usage. Repertoire similarity was calculated with the Morisita-Horn index, weighting shared sequences by their contribution to each repertoire. Clones were called with MiXCR by TCRdb after fastp trimmed the public reads at Q25, and only in-frame beta chains were retained. For every CDR3 protein sequence, its rows merge into one entry that carries the most common genes and DNA. The V and J calls here are based on TCRdb, not the publication. Across this sample there are about 62,000 distinct CDR3 sequences, with about 31% seen only once. The ten largest clones represent roughly 2% of the sample.

The CDR3 starts with the cysteine, ends with the phenylalanine, and has 17 residues. Of all the DNA, just the CDR3 is kept, 51 bases in frame from base 1. The germline V gene yields SGHNT for CDR1 and YENEEA for CDR2. At the junction V is shortened by 5 bases and J by 6 bases; bases outside the gene matches: 8. Concerning this clonotype: There is no known antigen for this receptor. The sample holds no much larger clone one base away, and base qualities are not on file.

The rearrangement joined TRBV11-3 to TRBJ2-4, with TRBD2 identical over 15 junction bases. The receptor was isolated from a female donor with breast cancer. Sequenced sample: tumor-infiltrating naive CD4+ T cells sorted from the breast tumor. The cell subset or site label corresponds to: naive CD4+ T cells, CD4+CD45RA+CD25-. The nucleotides read TGTGCCAGCAGCAATGGACTAGCGGGGGGGTCGGCAAACATTCAGTACTTC. Its protein is CASSNGLAGGSANIQYF.